A selection of T cell receptor beta chains follows, all from one sample in a study of T-cell memory formation after mild COVID-19. Each CDR3 protein gets one entry after TCRdb re-called the 5' RACE reads with MiXCR. Seen here are roughly 86,000 distinct CDR3 sequences, 13% observed once, and the top ten hold about 26%. Sequences were obtained from PBMCs or a T cell subset sorted from them (not recorded which). The source is an adult woman who had mild COVID-19 (a few samples of this study predate the infection). Cell type and time point are not known. Each CDR3 is given with its conserved first and last residue. The D gene is left open where the match is weak. Not all rows give a size; the values are once, few, many and, for expanded clones, a class.

d_gene: TRBD1
v_gene: TRBV2
abundance: .
j_gene: TRBJ2-2
CDR3aa: CASSARGQGVMTGELFF
CDR3nt: TGTGCCAGCAGTGCGCGGGGACAGGGAGTTATGACCGGGGAGCTGTTTTTT

d_gene: .
v_gene: TRBV9
abundance: few
j_gene: TRBJ2-2
CDR3aa: CASSPRPRELFF
CDR3nt: TGTGCCAGCAGCCCACGCCCGCGGGAGCTGTTTTTT

d_gene: .
v_gene: TRBV27
abundance: .
j_gene: TRBJ2-7
CDR3aa: CASTGGSEQYF
CDR3nt: TGTGCCAGCACAGGGGGGAGCGAGCAGTACTTC

d_gene: .
v_gene: TRBV7-3
abundance: few
j_gene: TRBJ2-3
CDR3aa: CASSLMDDTDTQYF
CDR3nt: TGTGCCAGCAGCTTAATGGACGACACAGATACGCAGTATTTT

d_gene: TRBD1
v_gene: TRBV15
abundance: few
j_gene: TRBJ1-3
CDR3aa: CATSRDRGLGNTIYF
CDR3nt: TGTGCCACCAGCAGGGACAGGGGGCTTGGAAACACCATATATTTT

d_gene: .
v_gene: TRBV29-1
abundance: .
j_gene: TRBJ2-7
CDR3aa: CSVEVGGPYEQYF
CDR3nt: TGCAGCGTGGAGGTCGGGGGACCCTACGAGCAGTACTTC

d_gene: .
v_gene: TRBV12-3/TRBV12-4
abundance: .
j_gene: TRBJ2-1
CDR3aa: CASEGEEGGDEQFF
CDR3nt: TGTGCCAGCGAGGGGGAAGAGGGTGGCGATGAGCAGTTCTTC

d_gene: .
v_gene: TRBV7-7
abundance: .
j_gene: TRBJ2-3
CDR3aa: CASSLGPRGQNPGTDTQYF
CDR3nt: TGTGCTAGCAGCTTAGGTCCCAGGGGCCAAAACCCAGGCACAGATACGCAGTATTTT

d_gene: .
v_gene: TRBV7-9
abundance: few
j_gene: TRBJ1-1
CDR3aa: CASSLVDRNTEAFF
CDR3nt: TGTGCCAGCAGCTTAGTCGACAGGAACACTGAAGCTTTCTTT

d_gene: .
v_gene: TRBV7-3
abundance: few
j_gene: TRBJ1-1
CDR3aa: CASSPGEALNTEAFF
CDR3nt: TGTGCCAGCAGCCCCGGCGAGGCCTTGAACACTGAAGCTTTCTTT

d_gene: .
v_gene: TRBV11-3
abundance: many
j_gene: TRBJ2-3
CDR3aa: CASSSPSRADTQYF
CDR3nt: TGTGCCAGCAGCTCCCCTAGCAGGGCCGATACGCAGTATTTT

d_gene: .
v_gene: TRBV19
abundance: .
j_gene: TRBJ2-5
CDR3aa: CASSLGGADQYF
CDR3nt: TGTGCCAGTAGCCTCGGGGGTGCAGACCAGTACTTC

d_gene: .
v_gene: TRBV15
abundance: .
j_gene: TRBJ2-6
CDR3aa: CATSRVPTGEGTGANVLTF
CDR3nt: TGTGCCACCAGCAGAGTTCCGACAGGGGAGGGGACTGGGGCCAACGTCCTGACTTTC

d_gene: TRBD1
v_gene: TRBV12-3/TRBV12-4
abundance: few
j_gene: TRBJ2-7
CDR3aa: CASSPMTGGPYEQYF
CDR3nt: TGTGCCAGCAGTCCGATGACAGGGGGCCCCTACGAGCAGTACTTC

d_gene: .
v_gene: TRBV5-5
abundance: few
j_gene: TRBJ2-7
CDR3aa: CASSALPGPSYEQYF
CDR3nt: TGTGCCAGCAGCGCGTTACCGGGACCGTCCTACGAGCAGTACTTC

d_gene: .
v_gene: TRBV20-1
abundance: .
j_gene: TRBJ2-1
CDR3aa: CSALWSEQFF
CDR3nt: TGCAGTGCTCTTTGGAGTGAGCAGTTCTTC

d_gene: .
v_gene: TRBV7-9
abundance: few
j_gene: TRBJ2-3
CDR3aa: CASSSRIAVGGTDTQYF
CDR3nt: TGTGCCAGCAGCTCCCGGATAGCGGTCGGAGGCACAGATACGCAGTATTTT

d_gene: TRBD1
v_gene: TRBV29-1
abundance: .
j_gene: TRBJ2-7
CDR3aa: CSVLYRGPTYEQYF
CDR3nt: TGCAGCGTTCTTTACAGGGGGCCGACCTACGAGCAGTACTTC

d_gene: .
v_gene: TRBV19
abundance: medium-sized
j_gene: TRBJ2-3
CDR3aa: CASSSLREYPTDTQYF
CDR3nt: TGTGCCAGCAGTTCGTTGAGGGAGTACCCCACAGATACGCAGTATTTT

d_gene: TRBD2
v_gene: TRBV7-8
abundance: many
j_gene: TRBJ2-7
CDR3aa: CASSARGGISDEQYF
CDR3nt: TGTGCCAGCAGCGCCCGGGGGGGGATCAGCGACGAGCAGTACTTC

d_gene: TRBD2
v_gene: TRBV20-1
abundance: medium-sized
j_gene: TRBJ2-2
CDR3aa: CSARVQQGTSGRYTGELFF
CDR3nt: TGCAGTGCTCGGGTACAACAGGGAACTAGCGGGAGGTACACCGGGGAGCTGTTTTTT

d_gene: TRBD2
v_gene: TRBV6-5
abundance: few
j_gene: TRBJ2-1
CDR3aa: CASSELAGVQRGEQFF
CDR3nt: TGTGCCAGCAGCGAACTAGCGGGGGTACAACGTGGTGAGCAGTTCTTC

d_gene: .
v_gene: TRBV29-1
abundance: .
j_gene: TRBJ2-1
CDR3aa: CSVLSPGNEQFF
CDR3nt: TGCAGCGTTTTATCGCCGGGCAATGAGCAGTTCTTC

d_gene: .
v_gene: TRBV7-2
abundance: once
j_gene: TRBJ1-1
CDR3aa: CASSLERALTEAFF
CDR3nt: TGTGCCAGCAGCTTAGAGAGGGCGCTGACTGAAGCTTTCTTT

d_gene: TRBD2
v_gene: TRBV6-2/TRBV6-3
abundance: .
j_gene: TRBJ2-1
CDR3aa: CASGDTSDLYNEQFF
CDR3nt: TGTGCCAGCGGCGACACTAGCGATTTATACAATGAGCAGTTCTTC

d_gene: TRBD2
v_gene: TRBV29-1
abundance: .
j_gene: TRBJ2-1
CDR3aa: CSVGVAGVDEQFF
CDR3nt: TGCAGCGTTGGAGTAGCGGGAGTGGATGAGCAGTTCTTC

d_gene: TRBD1
v_gene: TRBV4-1
abundance: few
j_gene: TRBJ2-7
CDR3aa: CASSQDDRDSYEQYF
CDR3nt: TGCGCCAGCAGCCAAGATGACCGGGACAGCTACGAGCAGTACTTC

d_gene: .
v_gene: TRBV27
abundance: .
j_gene: TRBJ2-7
CDR3aa: CASSLTRIGYEQYF
CDR3nt: TGTGCCAGCAGCTTGACTAGAATTGGGTACGAGCAGTACTTC

d_gene: TRBD2
v_gene: TRBV2
abundance: .
j_gene: TRBJ2-1
CDR3aa: CASTGTSGITYNEQFF
CDR3nt: TGTGCCAGCACCGGGACTAGCGGGATAACCTACAATGAGCAGTTCTTC

d_gene: .
v_gene: TRBV12-3/TRBV12-4
abundance: many
j_gene: TRBJ1-1
CDR3aa: CASSLGGGTEAFF
CDR3nt: TGTGCCAGCAGTTTAGGGGGGGGCACTGAAGCTTTCTTT

d_gene: TRBD1
v_gene: TRBV11-2
abundance: .
j_gene: TRBJ1-6
CDR3aa: CASSLGGQAPSIF
CDR3nt: TGTGCCAGCAGCTTAGGCGGACAGGCGCCGAGCATCTTT

d_gene: .
v_gene: TRBV12-3/TRBV12-4
abundance: many
j_gene: TRBJ2-2
CDR3aa: CASSFDTGELFF
CDR3nt: TGTGCCAGCAGTTTCGACACCGGGGAGCTGTTTTTT

d_gene: .
v_gene: TRBV4-1
abundance: few
j_gene: TRBJ2-5
CDR3aa: CASRPQGQETQYF
CDR3nt: TGCGCCAGCAGGCCGCAGGGGCAAGAGACCCAGTACTTC

d_gene: .
v_gene: TRBV30
abundance: .
j_gene: TRBJ1-1
CDR3aa: CAWSPGIQNTEAFF
CDR3nt: TGTGCCTGGAGTCCTGGGATTCAGAACACTGAAGCTTTCTTT

d_gene: .
v_gene: TRBV4-1
abundance: few
j_gene: TRBJ1-2
CDR3aa: CASSQFLGQRNYGYTF
CDR3nt: TGCGCCAGCAGCCAATTCCTTGGACAGAGAAACTATGGCTACACCTTC

d_gene: .
v_gene: TRBV19
abundance: few
j_gene: TRBJ1-1
CDR3aa: CASSIDGGNMNTEAFF
CDR3nt: TGTGCCAGTAGTATAGATGGGGGGAACATGAACACTGAAGCTTTCTTT

d_gene: TRBD1
v_gene: TRBV4-1
abundance: .
j_gene: TRBJ1-1
CDR3aa: CASSPPGQSTEAFF
CDR3nt: TGCGCCAGCAGCCCGCCGGGACAGAGTACCGAAGCTTTCTTT

d_gene: .
v_gene: TRBV5-1
abundance: .
j_gene: TRBJ2-2
CDR3aa: CASRYTGELFF
CDR3nt: TGCGCCAGCAGATACACCGGGGAGCTGTTTTTT

d_gene: TRBD2
v_gene: TRBV9
abundance: .
j_gene: TRBJ2-1
CDR3aa: CASSSASGGNEQFF
CDR3nt: TGTGCCAGCAGCTCGGCTAGCGGGGGGAATGAGCAGTTCTTC

d_gene: .
v_gene: TRBV12-3/TRBV12-4
abundance: many
j_gene: TRBJ2-5
CDR3aa: CASSLGQETQYF
CDR3nt: TGTGCCAGCAGTTTAGGCCAAGAGACCCAGTACTTC

d_gene: .
v_gene: TRBV4-2
abundance: few
j_gene: TRBJ2-1
CDR3aa: CASSTAGGGNEQFF
CDR3nt: TGTGCCAGCAGCACGGCAGGGGGGGGCAATGAGCAGTTCTTC

d_gene: TRBD2
v_gene: TRBV7-8
abundance: .
j_gene: TRBJ2-3
CDR3aa: CASSLTSTSGSTDTQYF
CDR3nt: TGTGCCAGCAGCCTAACCTCGACTAGCGGGAGCACAGATACGCAGTATTTT

d_gene: .
v_gene: TRBV30
abundance: .
j_gene: TRBJ2-7
CDR3aa: CAWSARLFYEQYF
CDR3nt: TGTGCCTGGAGTGCACGTCTATTCTACGAGCAGTACTTC

d_gene: .
v_gene: TRBV7-9
abundance: .
j_gene: TRBJ1-1
CDR3aa: CASSFIGAGGTEAFF
CDR3nt: TGTGCCAGCAGCTTCATCGGTGCGGGGGGCACTGAAGCTTTCTTT

d_gene: .
v_gene: TRBV12-3/TRBV12-4
abundance: .
j_gene: TRBJ1-2
CDR3aa: CASSPSGISYTF
CDR3nt: TGTGCCAGCAGTCCCTCAGGGATTAGCTACACCTTC

d_gene: .
v_gene: TRBV4-1
abundance: few
j_gene: TRBJ2-1
CDR3aa: CASSQGGARPYYNEQFF
CDR3nt: TGCGCCAGCAGCCAAGGGGGGGCCAGACCCTATTACAATGAGCAGTTCTTC

d_gene: .
v_gene: TRBV2
abundance: .
j_gene: TRBJ1-1
CDR3aa: CASSLSQGRHTEAFF
CDR3nt: TGTGCCAGCAGTCTTTCCCAGGGGAGGCACACTGAAGCTTTCTTT

d_gene: TRBD1
v_gene: TRBV24-1
abundance: .
j_gene: TRBJ1-1
CDR3aa: CATSEGGQGNTEAFF
CDR3nt: TGTGCCACCAGTGAAGGGGGACAGGGAAACACTGAAGCTTTCTTT

d_gene: .
v_gene: TRBV7-9
abundance: .
j_gene: TRBJ2-1
CDR3aa: CASSLGSPNEQFF
CDR3nt: TGTGCCAGCAGCTTAGGCAGCCCCAATGAGCAGTTCTTC